Presented here are 31 T cell receptor beta chains from one specimen sequenced in a study of Graves' ophthalmopathy and Graves' hyperthyroidism. As the template, RNA transcripts were used to amplify TCR beta CDR3 regions. First-round RT-PCR used HTBI primers; second-round multiplex PCR followed. One entry per CDR3 protein results from TCRdb running MiXCR on the multiplex PCR reads. Among over 150,000 distinct CDR3 sequences listed, 30% to 45% were seen once. Sequences were obtained from peripheral blood. These receptors all stem from a woman aged 40 to 50 with Graves' ophthalmopathy.

Concerning this clonotype itself: At one end the junction does not follow the germline gene, possibly because of a read error. The CDR3 spells CTSRGQGAIHEQYF. In DNA, the CDR3 is TGTACCAGCAGGGGACAGGGGGCGATCCACGAGCAGTACTTC. The chain employs TRBV6-2 or TRBV6-3 and TRBJ2-7; 12 bases align to TRBD1. The CDR3 consists of 14 residues. Germline-derived CDR1 and CDR2 are MNHEY and SVGEGT.

V and J are TRBV6-5 and TRBJ2-5; no firm D call. Per germline, CDR1 MNHEY and CDR2 SVGAGI. The CDR3 has 14 amino acids. The V end was cut by 4 bases, the J end by 4 bases, with 13 bases between. CDR3 DNA sequence: TGTGCCAGCAGTTCCCGGCCCCCGGGAGAGACCCAGTACTTC. Its protein is CASSSRPPGETQYF.

This chain connects TRBV6-1 to TRBJ2-7; D is perhaps TRBD1 or TRBD2 (6 bases each). Looked up from germline, CDR1 is MNHNS and CDR2 is SASEGT. Trimming left V 7 bases short and J 6 bases short, with 16 bases between. This CDR3 has 13 amino acids. CDR3: CASTAGGLSEQYF. The CDR3 region has the DNA TGTGCCAGCACCGCCGGGGGCCTCTCCGAGCAGTACTTC.

This clonotype has at least ten counts. The rearrangement links TRBV10-3 to TRBJ1-1, with D perhaps matching TRBD1 (5 bases). Germline CDR1 is ENHRY and CDR2 is SYGVKD. V lost 9 bases, J lost 0 bases, and 17 bases lay in between. The CDR3 length is 15 residues. For the CDR3, the DNA is TGTGCCATAAAGGACACCCATACGATGAACACTGAAGCTTTCTTT. Translation gives CAIKDTHTMNTEAFF.

This clonotype was seen repeatedly, ten times or more. J is TRBJ2-5 and V is TRBV6-1, with D uncertain. The CDR3 length is 11 residues. Germline-derived CDR1 and CDR2 are MNHNS and SASEGT. Deletions cut 8 bases from V and 5 bases from J, with 9 bases between. The CDR3 DNA reads TGTGCCAGCGTACTCAGGGAGACCCAGTACTTC. Protein sequence: CASVLRETQYF.

This clonotype was seen ten or more times. The chain employs TRBV28 and TRBJ1-6, with a weak D call TRBD1 (5 bases). V was trimmed by 1 base and J by 4 bases, leaving 8 bases between them. From germline, CDR1 is MDHEN and CDR2 SYDVKM. The CDR3 runs 15 residues. The CDR3 here is CASSLFAGYNSPLHF. The CDR3 DNA follows: TGTGCCAGCAGTTTATTTGCAGGGTATAATTCACCCCTCCACTTT.

The chain is built from TRBV12-3 or TRBV12-4 and TRBJ2-7; no clear D. V gave up 8 bases and J gave up 1 base, with 12 bases separating them. CDR3 size: 13 residues. Here the CDR3 DNA reads TGTGCCAGCGCACTAAGCCGTTCCTACGAGCAGTACTTC. It yields the protein CASALSRSYEQYF.

This clonotype was recorded many times. The rearrangement uses TRBV7-3 and TRBJ1-1; D gene unclear. Looked up from germline, CDR1 is SGHTA and CDR2 is FQGTGA. The CDR3 extends over 12 amino acids. Trimming cost V 8 bases and J 3 bases, with 10 bases left between them. For the CDR3, the DNA is TGTGCCAGCGAAGGAGCGGACACTGAAGCTTTCTTT. Protein product: CASEGADTEAFF.

This clonotype was seen a handful of times. V and J are TRBV30 and TRBJ1-5; 7 bases are a match to TRBD1. Germline lookup yields CDR1 GTSNPN and CDR2 SVGIG (reference sequence). The CDR3 runs 15 residues. V lost 0 bases to trimming and J lost 7 bases; unmatched junction nucleotides: 9. For the CDR3, the DNA is TGTGCCTGGAGTGTACGACAGGGAAACAGGCAGCCCCAGCATTTT. This sequence encodes CAWSVRQGNRQPQHF.

Ten or more counts support this clonotype. This chain joins TRBV19 and TRBJ2-7, with 8 bases aligning to TRBD1. Germline V gives CDR1 LNHDA, CDR2 SQIVND (reference sequence). J gave up 3 bases and V 9 bases, and 7 bases lay outside the gene matches. The CDR3 spans 13 residues. CDR3 sequence: CASKDRVDYEQYF. For the CDR3, the DNA is TGTGCCAGCAAGGACAGGGTGGACTACGAGCAGTACTTC. The full variable domain, in which reference TRBV19 and TRBJ2-7 provide the parts outside the CDR3, is DGGITQSPKYLFRKEGQNVTLSCEQNLNHDAMYWYRQDPGQGLRLIYYSQIVNDFQKGDIAEGYSVSREKKESFPLTVTSAQKNPTAFYLCASKDRVDYEQYFGPGTRLTVT.

This clonotype occurred a few times. The rearrangement joins TRBV12-3 or TRBV12-4 to TRBJ2-7; 7 bases map to TRBD2. V shed 2 bases, J shed 3 bases, and the junction held 4 bases outside the gene matches. CDR3 size: 14 residues. The CDR3 DNA is TGTGCCAGCAGTTTATCTAGCGGCGGCTACGAGCAGTACTTC. This codes for CASSLSSGGYEQYF.

This clonotype was counted at least ten times. CDR3 DNA sequence: TGTGCCAGCAGCCGATTGAGCGGGGGGGCCGAAGAGACCCAGTACTTC. Encoded protein: CASSRLSGGAEETQYF. The chain couples TRBV11-2 to TRBJ2-5; 10 nucleotides align to TRBD2. V shed 5 bases and J 3 bases; nucleotides not matched to a gene: 9. The CDR3 runs 16 residues. Germline CDR1 and CDR2: SGHAT and FQNNGV.

This clonotype was picked up many times. The chain links TRBV5-5 to TRBJ1-5, with D tentatively TRBD1 (6 bases). Germline CDR1 SGHKS, CDR2 YYEKEE (reference sequence). The V end lost 5 bases, the J end lost 10 bases, and 19 bases lay between the germline ends. The CDR3 covers 14 residues. CDR3 coding DNA: TGTGCCAGCAGTCCGGGGGCTAAAATCAGCCCCCAGCATTTT. The encoded protein is CASSPGAKISPQHF.

This clonotype was found many times. The chain links TRBV5-1 to TRBJ2-7; possible D gene TRBD1, 5 bases. The V end lost 1 base, the J end lost 0 bases, and 11 bases lay between the germline ends. This CDR3 region has 15 residues. CDR1 is SGHRS, CDR2 YFSETQ, per germline. The CDR3 region has the DNA TGCGCCAGCAGCTTGACAGGCGAAATCTCCTACGAGCAGTACTTC. It encodes CASSLTGEISYEQYF.

The CDR3 DNA reads as TGTGCCAGCAGAAAAACAGATACGCAGTATTTT. Its translation: CASRKTDTQYF. The chain employs TRBV6-1 and TRBJ2-3, with unresolved D. The germline V gene encodes CDR1 MNHNS and CDR2 SASEGT. CDR3 length: 11 residues. V lost 6 bases to trimming and J lost 3 bases, with 4 bases between them.

The chain is built from TRBV28 and TRBJ1-1; D gene unclear. Germline V gene data show CDR1 as MDHEN and CDR2 as SYDVKM. This CDR3 region has 13 residues. Trimming stripped 6 bases from V and 1 base from J, with 9 bases between. The chain's CDR3 is CASRMDPNTEAFF. The CDR3 bases are TGTGCCAGCAGGATGGATCCGAACACTGAAGCTTTCTTT.

V usage is TRBV5-1 and J usage is TRBJ1-6; possibly TRBD1 for D (5 bases). The CDR3 extends over 15 amino acids. CDR1 and CDR2 from the germline V gene are SGHRS and YFSETQ. The V end was cut by 0 bases, the J end by 5 bases, with 9 bases between. CDR3 coding DNA: TGCGCCAGCAGCTTGGGAACCAGGGATAATTCACCCCTCCACTTT. It yields the protein CASSLGTRDNSPLHF.

The sample holds many counts of this clonotype. V usage is TRBV5-1 and J usage is TRBJ1-1; TRBD1 matches at 8 bases. V lost 2 bases to trimming and J lost 8 bases; unmatched junction nucleotides: 5. The length of the CDR3 is 13 residues. Looked up from germline, CDR1 is SGHRS and CDR2 is YFSETQ. The CDR3 loop reads CASSLSRDREAFF. CDR3 nucleotides: TGCGCCAGCAGCTTAAGCCGGGACAGGGAAGCTTTCTTT.

In this sample, this clonotype turned up many times. The chain links TRBV20-1 to TRBJ1-2, with D maybe TRBD1 (5 bases). Germline CDR1 and CDR2: DFQATT and SNEGSKA (reference sequence). Trimming shortened V by 3 bases and J by 0 bases, and 11 bases separated the two germline ends. This CDR3 is built from 14 residues. This chain's CDR3 is CSASRDHSNYGYTF. CDR3 bases: TGCAGTGCTAGTCGGGACCACTCTAACTATGGCTACACCTTC.

The genes are TRBV11-2 and TRBJ1-1; 10 bases are shared with TRBD1. CDR1 and CDR2 (germline): SGHAT, FQNNGV. There are 16 residues in the CDR3. V lost 1 base to trimming and J lost 6 bases; unmatched junction nucleotides: 8. The CDR3 loop reads CASSLGLQDRGSEAFF. The CDR3 bases are TGTGCCAGCAGCTTAGGTCTCCAGGACAGGGGGTCTGAAGCTTTCTTT.

Ten or more counts support this clonotype. J is TRBJ2-2 and V is TRBV19; D perhaps matches TRBD2 (6 bases). With 5 bases removed from V and 6 bases from J, the gap between germline ends came to 13 bases. Germline V gene sequence: CDR1 LNHDA, CDR2 SQIVND (reference sequence). CDR3 size: 14 residues. For the CDR3, the DNA is TGTGCCAGTAGTTCGGGACTTTCGGCCGGGGAGCTGTTTTTT. It codes for CASSSGLSAGELFF.

The V and J genes are TRBV6-2 or TRBV6-3 and TRBJ2-7, with D possibly matching TRBD1 (6 bases). Germline values: CDR1 MNHEY, CDR2 SVGEGT. V dropped 0 bases and J dropped 2 bases, with 17 bases sitting between them. This CDR3 spans 17 amino acids. CDR3 loop: CASSYSKDRPPAYEQYF. The CDR3 DNA reads as TGTGCCAGCAGTTACTCGAAAGACAGGCCTCCTGCCTACGAGCAGTACTTC.

The chain is built from TRBV7-2 and TRBJ1-6; no reliable D call. Germline V CDR1 and CDR2: SGHTA, FQGNSA. The V and J ends lost 5 bases and 5 bases respectively, with 10 bases between them. The CDR3 spans 14 residues. CDR3 protein: CASSGRLDNSPLHF. For the CDR3, the DNA is TGTGCCAGCAGCGGACGGTTGGATAATTCACCCCTCCACTTT.

The gene calls are TRBV20-1 and TRBJ2-7, with 10 bases matching TRBD2. Trimming at V came to 4 bases and at J to 2 bases, leaving 8 bases not matched to a gene. CDR1 DFQATT and CDR2 SNEGSKA come from the germline V gene (reference sequence). This CDR3 is 15 amino acids long. The CDR3 loop is CSANPLTSGTYEQYF. In DNA, the CDR3 is TGCAGTGCTAATCCGCTTACTAGCGGGACCTACGAGCAGTACTTC.

This clonotype was observed at least ten times. The chain links TRBV29-1 to TRBJ1-5; TRBD1 matches 8 bases. Germline values: CDR1 SQVTM, CDR2 ANQGSEA. This CDR3 region has 13 residues. V trimming: 7 bases; J trimming: 1 base; junction bases outside the gene matches: 3. Here the CDR3 DNA reads TGCAGCGCCGGACAGGGAAGCAATCAGCCCCAGCATTTT. Its protein product is CSAGQGSNQPQHF.

The V gene is TRBV28, the J gene TRBJ2-5, with TRBD2 matching over 8 bases. V lost 7 bases, J lost 4 bases, and 5 bases stayed unmatched. The germline V gene has CDR1 MDHEN and CDR2 SYDVKM. The CDR3 covers 13 residues. This chain's CDR3 is CASNAGGLETQYF. The DNA of the CDR3 is TGTGCCAGCAACGCGGGGGGCCTAGAGACCCAGTACTTC.

The V and J genes are TRBV7-9 and TRBJ2-7, with 9 bases fitting TRBD1. Germline CDR1 SEHNR, CDR2 FQNEAQ (reference sequence). Trimming took 5 bases from V and 5 from J; bases not matched to a gene: 10. The CDR3 length is 15 residues. CDR3 in amino acids: CASSAIGTGFHEQYF. Here the CDR3 DNA reads TGTGCCAGCAGCGCAATTGGGACAGGGTTCCACGAGCAGTACTTC.

This clonotype was picked up many times. V and J are TRBV5-1 and TRBJ1-5; D is undetermined. This CDR3 has 16 amino acids. V was trimmed by 4 bases and J by 2 bases, leaving 16 bases between them. The germline V gene encodes CDR1 SGHRS and CDR2 YFSETQ. The CDR3: CASSPIPWEGNQPQHF. The CDR3 DNA is TGCGCCAGCAGCCCAATACCGTGGGAGGGCAATCAGCCCCAGCATTTT.

This clonotype was recorded many times. The chain links TRBV2 to TRBJ1-2; no firm D call. Per the germline V gene, CDR1 is SNHLY and CDR2 is FYNNEI. V was shortened by 1 base and J by 1 base, with 4 bases between the two germline ends. The CDR3 runs 13 residues. The CDR3 loop reads CASSEDYNYGYTF. The CDR3 nucleotides are TGTGCCAGCAGTGAAGACTATAACTATGGCTACACCTTC.

The chain has TRBV28 and TRBJ2-5; 8 bases align to TRBD1. V shed 5 bases and J 4 bases; nucleotides not matched to a gene: 6. The V gene's germline CDR1 is MDHEN and CDR2 SYDVKM. The CDR3 runs to 14 residues. The CDR3 is CASSPSGTGETQYF. Written as DNA, the CDR3 is TGTGCCAGCAGTCCCTCCGGGACAGGAGAGACCCAGTACTTC.

This clonotype has at least ten counts. The chain combines TRBV28 with TRBJ1-5; unclear D gene. This CDR3 spans 15 amino acids. CDR1 is MDHEN, CDR2 SYDVKM, per germline. Between the trimmed V and J ends, which lost 2 bases and 0 bases, there was a span of 8 bases. The CDR3 sequence is CASSLVAPSNQPQHF. CDR3 DNA: TGTGCCAGCAGTTTAGTGGCCCCTAGCAATCAGCCCCAGCATTTT. Full variable domain (remainder filled in from reference TRBV28 and TRBJ1-5): DVKVTQSSRYLVKRTGEKVFLECVQDMDHENMFWYRQDPGLGLRLIYFSYDVKMKEKGDIPEGYSVSREKKERFSLILESASTNQTSMYLCASSLVAPSNQPQHFGDGTRLSIL.